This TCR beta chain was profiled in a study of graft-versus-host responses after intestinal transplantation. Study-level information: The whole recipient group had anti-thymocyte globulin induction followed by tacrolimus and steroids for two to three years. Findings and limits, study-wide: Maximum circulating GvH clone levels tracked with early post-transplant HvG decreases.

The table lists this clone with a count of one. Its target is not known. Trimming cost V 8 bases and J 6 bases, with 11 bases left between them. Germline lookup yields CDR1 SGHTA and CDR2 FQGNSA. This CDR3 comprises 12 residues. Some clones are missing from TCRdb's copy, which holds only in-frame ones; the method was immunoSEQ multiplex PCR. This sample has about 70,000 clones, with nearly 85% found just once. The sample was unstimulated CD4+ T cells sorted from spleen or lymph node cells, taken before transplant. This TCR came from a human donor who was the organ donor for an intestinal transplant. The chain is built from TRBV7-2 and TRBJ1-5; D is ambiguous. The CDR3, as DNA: TGTGCCAGCGGAGGATTCGGTCAGCCCCAGCATTTT. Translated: CASGGFGQPQHF.